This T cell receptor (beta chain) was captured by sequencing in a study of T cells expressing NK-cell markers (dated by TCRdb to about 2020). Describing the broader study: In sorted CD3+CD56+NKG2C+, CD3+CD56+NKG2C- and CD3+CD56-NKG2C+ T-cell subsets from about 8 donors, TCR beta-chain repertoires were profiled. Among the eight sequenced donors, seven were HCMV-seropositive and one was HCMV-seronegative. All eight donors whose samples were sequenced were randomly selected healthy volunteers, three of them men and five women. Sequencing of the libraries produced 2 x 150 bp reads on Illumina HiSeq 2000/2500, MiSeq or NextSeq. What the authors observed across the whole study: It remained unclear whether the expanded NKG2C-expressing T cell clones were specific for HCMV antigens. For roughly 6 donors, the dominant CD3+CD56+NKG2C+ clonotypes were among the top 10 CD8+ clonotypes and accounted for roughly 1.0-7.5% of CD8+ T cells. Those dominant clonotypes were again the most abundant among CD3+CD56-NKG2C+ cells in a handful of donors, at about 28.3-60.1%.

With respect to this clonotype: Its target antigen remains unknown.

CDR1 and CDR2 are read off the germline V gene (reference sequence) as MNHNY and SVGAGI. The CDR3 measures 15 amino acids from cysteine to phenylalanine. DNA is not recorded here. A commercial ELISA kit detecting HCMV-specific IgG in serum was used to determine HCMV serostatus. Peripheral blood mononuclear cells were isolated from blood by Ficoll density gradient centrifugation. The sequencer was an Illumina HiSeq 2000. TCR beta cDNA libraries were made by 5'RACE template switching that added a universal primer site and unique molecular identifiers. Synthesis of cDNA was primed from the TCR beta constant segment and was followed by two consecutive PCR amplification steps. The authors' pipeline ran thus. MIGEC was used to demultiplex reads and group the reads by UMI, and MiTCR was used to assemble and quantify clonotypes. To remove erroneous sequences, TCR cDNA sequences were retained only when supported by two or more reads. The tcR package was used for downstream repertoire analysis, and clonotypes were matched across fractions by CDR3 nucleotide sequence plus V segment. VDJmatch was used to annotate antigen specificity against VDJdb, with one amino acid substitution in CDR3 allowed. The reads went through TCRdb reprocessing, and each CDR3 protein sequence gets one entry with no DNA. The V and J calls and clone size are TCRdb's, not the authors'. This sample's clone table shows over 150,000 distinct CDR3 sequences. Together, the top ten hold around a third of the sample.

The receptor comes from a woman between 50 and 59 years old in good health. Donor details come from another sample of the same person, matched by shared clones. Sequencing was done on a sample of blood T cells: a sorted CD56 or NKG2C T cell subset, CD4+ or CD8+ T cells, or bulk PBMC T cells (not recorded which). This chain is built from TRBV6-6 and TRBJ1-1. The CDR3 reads CASSYRGALNTEAFF.